This T cell receptor beta chain was recovered during a study of identical twins. Study-wide results and limits: The authors noted that invariant MAIT and iNKT cells could partly confound zero-insertion analyses. Insertions were reduced in abundant cord blood beta clonotypes but not in memory repertoires. Models underestimated how often monozygotic twins shared out-of-frame TCR alpha.

TCRdb used MiXCR to reprocess the 5' RACE reads, holding one entry per CDR3 protein. The profile shows some 730,000 distinct CDR3 sequences, over 15% of them singletons. The CDR3 extends over 12 amino acids. Germline CDR1 is MNHNY and CDR2 is SVGAGI (reference sequence). Trimming pared 11 bases from V and 7 bases from J, leaving 17 bases between. Concerning this clonotype: Its target is not known.

This sample also belongs to another study, concerning T cells expressing NK-cell markers. That source adds: It was sorted CD3+CD56+NKG2C+, CD3+CD56+NKG2C- and CD3+CD56-NKG2C+ T cells that supplied the TCR beta repertoires.

This clonotype was sampled from a woman aged 18 to 35 in good health. The chain recombines TRBV6-6 with TRBJ2-5, with a tentative D call TRBD1 (6 bases). Sequenced sample: PBMCs. CDR3 in amino acids: CAGPTGFSTQYF. CDR3 sequence (DNA): TGTGCCGGCCCGACAGGCTTCTCGACCCAGTACTTC.